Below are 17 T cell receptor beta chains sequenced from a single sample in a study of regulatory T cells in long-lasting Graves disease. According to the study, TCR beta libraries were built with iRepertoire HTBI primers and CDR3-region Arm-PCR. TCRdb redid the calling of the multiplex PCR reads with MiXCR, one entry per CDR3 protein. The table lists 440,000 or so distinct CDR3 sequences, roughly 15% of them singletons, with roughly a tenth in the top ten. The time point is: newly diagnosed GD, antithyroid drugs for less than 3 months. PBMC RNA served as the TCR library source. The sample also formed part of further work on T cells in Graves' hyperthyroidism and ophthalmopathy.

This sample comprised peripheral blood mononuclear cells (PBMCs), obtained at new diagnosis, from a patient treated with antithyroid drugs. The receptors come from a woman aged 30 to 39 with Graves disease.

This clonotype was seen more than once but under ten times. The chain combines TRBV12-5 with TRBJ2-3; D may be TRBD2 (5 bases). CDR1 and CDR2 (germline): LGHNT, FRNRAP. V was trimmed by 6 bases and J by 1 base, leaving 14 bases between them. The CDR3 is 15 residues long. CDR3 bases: TGTGCTAGTGGCCGGGCGGGCGGCCGCACAGATACGCAGTATTTT. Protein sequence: CASGRAGGRTDTQYF.

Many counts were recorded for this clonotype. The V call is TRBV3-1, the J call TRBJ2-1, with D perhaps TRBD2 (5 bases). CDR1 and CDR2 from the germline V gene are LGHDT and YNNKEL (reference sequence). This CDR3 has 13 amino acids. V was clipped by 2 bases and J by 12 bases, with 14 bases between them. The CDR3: CASSQSTPRGQFF. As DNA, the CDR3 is TGTGCCAGCAGCCAATCGACACCTCGGGGGCAGTTCTTC.

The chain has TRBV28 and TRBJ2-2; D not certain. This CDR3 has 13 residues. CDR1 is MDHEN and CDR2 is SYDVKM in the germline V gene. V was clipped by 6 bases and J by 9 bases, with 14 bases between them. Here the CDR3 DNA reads TGTGCCAGCAGCCCCCCGGAGACCCGGGAGCTGTTTTTT. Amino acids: CASSPPETRELFF.

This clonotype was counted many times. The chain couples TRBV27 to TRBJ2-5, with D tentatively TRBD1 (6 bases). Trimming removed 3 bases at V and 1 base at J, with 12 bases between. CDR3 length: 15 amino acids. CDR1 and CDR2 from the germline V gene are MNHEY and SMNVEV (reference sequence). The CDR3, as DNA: TGTGCCAGCAGTTTCCAGGGGATGTCCCAAGAGACCCAGTACTTC. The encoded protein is CASSFQGMSQETQYF.

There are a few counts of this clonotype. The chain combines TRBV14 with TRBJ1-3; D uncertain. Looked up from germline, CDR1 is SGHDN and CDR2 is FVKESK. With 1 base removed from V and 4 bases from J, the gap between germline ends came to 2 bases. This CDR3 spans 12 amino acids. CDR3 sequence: CASSQGGNTIYF. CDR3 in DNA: TGTGCCAGCAGCCAAGGCGGAAACACCATATATTTT.

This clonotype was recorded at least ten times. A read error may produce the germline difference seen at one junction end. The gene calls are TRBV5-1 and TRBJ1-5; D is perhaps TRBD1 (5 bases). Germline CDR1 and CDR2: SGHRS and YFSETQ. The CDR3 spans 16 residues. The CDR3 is CASSPGGWDSNQPQHF. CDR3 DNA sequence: TGTGCCAGCAGCCCCGGAGGATGGGACAGCAATCAGCCCCAGCATTTT. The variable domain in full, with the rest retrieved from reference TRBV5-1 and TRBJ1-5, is KAGVTQTPRYLIKTRGQQVTLSCSPISGHRSVSWYQQTPGQGLQFLFEYFSETQRNKGNFPGRFSGRQFSNSRSEMNVSTLELGDSALYLCASSPGGWDSNQPQHFGDGTRLSIL.

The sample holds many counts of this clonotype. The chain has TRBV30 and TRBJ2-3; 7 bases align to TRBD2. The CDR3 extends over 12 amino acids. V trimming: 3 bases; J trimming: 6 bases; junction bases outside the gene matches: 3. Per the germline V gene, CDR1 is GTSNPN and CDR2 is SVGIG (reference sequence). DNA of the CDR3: TGTGCCTGGAGCTGGGGGGGTGATACGCAGTATTTT. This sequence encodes CAWSWGGDTQYF.

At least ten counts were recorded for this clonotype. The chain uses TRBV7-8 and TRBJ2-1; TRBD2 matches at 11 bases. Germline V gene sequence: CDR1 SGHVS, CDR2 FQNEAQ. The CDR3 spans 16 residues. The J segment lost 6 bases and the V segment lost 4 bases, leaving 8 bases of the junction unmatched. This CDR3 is CASSSFSGRASNEQFF. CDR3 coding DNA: TGTGCCAGCAGCTCCTTTAGCGGGAGGGCCTCCAATGAGCAGTTCTTC.

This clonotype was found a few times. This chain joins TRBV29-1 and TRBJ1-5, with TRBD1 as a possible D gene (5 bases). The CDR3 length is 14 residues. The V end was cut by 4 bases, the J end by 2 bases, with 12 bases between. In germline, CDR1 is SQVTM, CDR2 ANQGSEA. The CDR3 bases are TGCAGCGTTGTGTGGGGGGGAGGCAATCAGCCCCAGCATTTT. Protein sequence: CSVVWGGGNQPQHF.

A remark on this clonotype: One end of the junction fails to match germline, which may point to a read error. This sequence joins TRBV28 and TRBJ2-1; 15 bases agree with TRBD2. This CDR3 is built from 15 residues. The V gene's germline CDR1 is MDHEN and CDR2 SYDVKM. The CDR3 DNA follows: TGTGCCAGCAGTTTCGGACTAGCGGGAGGGAATGGGCAGTTCTTC. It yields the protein CASSFGLAGGNGQFF.

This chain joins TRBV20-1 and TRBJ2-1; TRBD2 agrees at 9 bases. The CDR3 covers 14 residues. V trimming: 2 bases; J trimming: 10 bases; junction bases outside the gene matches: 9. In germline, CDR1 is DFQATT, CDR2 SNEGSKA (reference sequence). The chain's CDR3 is CSARTTSGPGEQFF. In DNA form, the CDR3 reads TGCAGTGCTAGAACGACTAGCGGTCCCGGCGAGCAGTTCTTC.

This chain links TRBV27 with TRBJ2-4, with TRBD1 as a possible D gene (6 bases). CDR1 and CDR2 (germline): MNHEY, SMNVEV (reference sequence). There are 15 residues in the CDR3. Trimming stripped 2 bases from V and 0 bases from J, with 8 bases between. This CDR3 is CASSLIGGAKNIQYF. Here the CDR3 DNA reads TGTGCCAGCAGTTTAATAGGGGGAGCCAAAAACATTCAGTACTTC.

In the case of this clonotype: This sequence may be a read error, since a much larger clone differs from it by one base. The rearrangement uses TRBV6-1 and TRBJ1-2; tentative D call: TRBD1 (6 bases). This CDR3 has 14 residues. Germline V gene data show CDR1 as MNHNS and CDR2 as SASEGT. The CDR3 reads CASSEMYRDYGHTF. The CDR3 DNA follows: TGTGCCAGCAGTGAAATGTACAGGGACTATGGCCACACCTTC.

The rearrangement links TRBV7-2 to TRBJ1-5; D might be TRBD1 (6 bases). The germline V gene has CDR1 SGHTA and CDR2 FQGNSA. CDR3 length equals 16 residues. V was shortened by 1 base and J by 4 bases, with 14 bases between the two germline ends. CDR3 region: CASSLVVGAGNQPQHF. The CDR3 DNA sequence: TGTGCCAGCAGCTTAGTGGTGGGGGCAGGGAATCAGCCCCAGCATTTT.

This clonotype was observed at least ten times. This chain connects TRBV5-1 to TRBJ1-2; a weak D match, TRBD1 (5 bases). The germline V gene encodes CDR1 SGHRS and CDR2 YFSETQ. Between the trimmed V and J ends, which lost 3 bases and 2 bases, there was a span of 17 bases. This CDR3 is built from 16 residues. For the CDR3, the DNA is TGCGCCAGCAGCTACTCTCCGGGACGCAGGAACTATGGCTACACCTTC. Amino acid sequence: CASSYSPGRRNYGYTF.

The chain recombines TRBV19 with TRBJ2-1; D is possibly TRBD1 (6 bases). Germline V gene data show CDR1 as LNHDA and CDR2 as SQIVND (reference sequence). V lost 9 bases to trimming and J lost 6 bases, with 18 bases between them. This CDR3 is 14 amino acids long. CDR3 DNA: TGTGCCAGATTAAAGGGGGACCTTCGCAATGAGCAGTTCTTC. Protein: CARLKGDLRNEQFF.

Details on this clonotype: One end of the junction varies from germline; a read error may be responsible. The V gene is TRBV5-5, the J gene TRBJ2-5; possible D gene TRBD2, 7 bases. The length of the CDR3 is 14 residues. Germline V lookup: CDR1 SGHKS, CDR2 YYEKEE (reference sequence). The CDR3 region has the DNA TGTGTCAGCAGCTTGGCGGGGGCCGGGGAGACCCAGTACTTC. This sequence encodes CVSSLAGAGETQYF.